The 30 T cell receptor beta chains below all came from one sample that was sequenced in a study of identical twins. TCRdb re-analysed the 5' RACE reads in MiXCR, keeping a single row per CDR3 protein. This sample yields under 500,000 distinct CDR3 sequences, of which roughly an eighth are seen a single time; 0.98% belongs to the top ten. The sample was also reused in another study, on yellow fever vaccine responses in identical twins.

Input material: CD4+ T cells sorted from blood. The origin of the receptors is a woman between 18 and 29 years old in good health.

The rearrangement joins TRBV2 to TRBJ2-1; the D is unclear. This CDR3 comprises 11 residues. Germline V gene lookup returns CDR1 SNHLY and CDR2 FYNNEI. V shed 4 bases and J shed 12 bases, with 10 bases lying between them. CDR3 nucleotide sequence: TGTGCCAGCAGTGTTACAATTGGGCAGTTCTTC. The encoded protein is CASSVTIGQFF.

This clonotype was picked up many times. This chain connects TRBV20-1 to TRBJ2-1; no clear D. Germline lookup yields CDR1 DFQATT and CDR2 SNEGSKA (reference sequence). The CDR3 is 14 residues long. The V and J ends lost 7 bases and 0 bases respectively, with 13 bases between them. CDR3 sequence reads: CSDIARHSYNEQFF. The CDR3 DNA sequence: TGCAGTGACATAGCTAGACACTCCTACAATGAGCAGTTCTTC.

The V and J genes are TRBV10-3 and TRBJ2-2; D might be TRBD1 or TRBD2, each matching 5 bases. The germline CDR1 and CDR2 sequences are ENHRY and SYGVKD. V was cut by 4 bases and J by 6 bases, with 21 bases left in between. The CDR3 has 17 amino acids. CDR3 protein: CAISVWGKRMSPGELFF. In DNA, the CDR3 is TGTGCCATCAGTGTTTGGGGGAAGAGGATGAGTCCCGGGGAGCTGTTTTTT.

V usage is TRBV20-1 and J usage is TRBJ2-1; weak D call: TRBD2 (6 bases). The CDR3 sequence is 13 residues long. Germline assignment: CDR1 DFQATT and CDR2 SNEGSKA (reference sequence). The V end was cut by 6 bases, the J end by 1 base, with 10 bases between. The CDR3 spells CSARRESYNEQFF. The CDR3 nucleotides are TGCAGTGCGCGGCGGGAATCCTACAATGAGCAGTTCTTC.

The V gene is TRBV30, the J gene TRBJ2-7; TRBD1 is a possible D gene (6 bases). V lost 1 base and J lost 3, with 10 bases in between. Per germline, CDR1 GTSNPN and CDR2 SVGIG (reference sequence). The CDR3 extends over 13 amino acids. The CDR3 protein is CAWSARDNYEQYF. CDR3 nucleotides: TGTGCCTGGAGTGCCAGGGACAACTACGAGCAGTACTTC.

The chain has TRBV20-1 and TRBJ2-7, with D perhaps TRBD2 (6 bases). The CDR3 loop spans 13 amino acids. V gave up 4 bases and J gave up 6 bases, with 16 bases separating them. The germline CDR1 and CDR2 sequences are DFQATT and SNEGSKA (reference sequence). This CDR3 is CSATPGGTAEQYF. The CDR3 DNA sequence: TGCAGTGCTACCCCCGGGGGTACGGCCGAGCAGTACTTC.

This clonotype was picked up many times. The rearrangement joins TRBV28 to TRBJ1-2; 7 bases map to TRBD1. The CDR3 has 14 amino acids. Trimming at V came to 2 bases and at J to 4 bases, leaving 4 bases not matched to a gene. Germline lookup yields CDR1 MDHEN and CDR2 SYDVKM. The CDR3 DNA is TGTGCCAGCAGTTTACCGGGACAGTTCTATGGCTACACCTTC. As protein: CASSLPGQFYGYTF.

This clonotype has at least ten counts. The chain couples TRBV12-3 or TRBV12-4 to TRBJ2-5; TRBD2 is a possible D gene (6 bases). Trimming pared 2 bases from V and 0 bases from J, leaving 7 bases between. The CDR3 totals 14 residues. The CDR3 here is CASSLSGDQETQYF. CDR3 DNA sequence: TGTGCCAGCAGTTTATCGGGGGACCAAGAGACCCAGTACTTC.

This chain uses TRBV7-3 with TRBJ2-7, with 7 bases fitting TRBD1. CDR1 and CDR2 from the germline V gene are SGHTA and FQGTGA. The CDR3 runs to 14 residues. The J segment lost 2 bases and the V segment lost 2 bases, leaving 3 bases of the junction unmatched. The CDR3 nucleotides read TGTGCCAGCAGCTTATCAGGGGGACCCTACGAGCAGTACTTC. Translating gives CASSLSGGPYEQYF.

This clonotype was seen more than once but under ten times. V and J are TRBV7-8 and TRBJ2-2; D assignment may be TRBD1 or TRBD2 (6 bases each). V dropped 5 bases and J dropped 5 bases, with 18 bases sitting between them. Germline loops: CDR1 SGHVS, CDR2 FQNEAQ. CDR3 length: 16 residues. In nucleotides, the CDR3 is TGTGCCAGCAGCGCCATTGGGGGGCGAGGAACCGGGGAGCTGTTTTTT. This sequence encodes CASSAIGGRGTGELFF.

This chain joins TRBV5-1 and TRBJ2-3; D uncertain. Germline assignment: CDR1 SGHRS and CDR2 YFSETQ. This CDR3 contains 9 residues. V gave up 6 bases and J gave up 4 bases, with 0 bases separating them. CDR3 nucleotides: TGCGCCAGCACAGATACGCAGTATTTT. Encoded protein: CASTDTQYF.

V is TRBV20-1 and J is TRBJ2-3; D possibly matches TRBD1 or TRBD2 (5 bases each). There are 17 residues in the CDR3. CDR1 is DFQATT, CDR2 SNEGSKA, per germline (reference sequence). V lost 1 base and J 4 bases, leaving 21 bases between the germline ends. The CDR3, as DNA: TGCAGTGCTAGAGGGGGTGGCAGTTTGGGGGTTTCAGATACGCAGTATTTT. This sequence encodes CSARGGGSLGVSDTQYF.

This chain connects TRBV5-1 to TRBJ2-5, with D perhaps matching TRBD1 (6 bases). Germline-derived CDR1 and CDR2 are SGHRS and YFSETQ. The CDR3 has 15 residues. V was pared by 4 bases and J by 3 bases, with 16 bases between. CDR3 in amino acids: CASSDSWTEEETQYF. In nucleotides, the CDR3 is TGCGCCAGCAGCGATAGTTGGACAGAAGAAGAGACCCAGTACTTC.

This clonotype has ten or more counts. The chain links TRBV4-3 to TRBJ2-2, with 7 bases aligning to TRBD2. The CDR3 is made up of 19 amino acids. V gave up 4 bases and J gave up 3 bases; unmatched junction bases: 17. Per the germline V gene, CDR1 is LGHNA and CDR2 is YSLEER. This CDR3 reads CASSRVGGGPFYDTGELFF. CDR3 nucleotides: TGCGCCAGCAGCCGGGTCGGGGGAGGGCCATTTTACGACACCGGGGAGCTGTTTTTT.

The chain carries TRBV2 and TRBJ1-2; D unresolved. V was pared by 2 bases and J by 8 bases, with 12 bases between. This CDR3 has 13 residues. CDR1 is SNHLY and CDR2 is FYNNEI in the germline V gene. The CDR3 region is CASSENRLGGYTF. The CDR3, as DNA: TGTGCCAGCAGTGAAAACCGACTCGGAGGCTACACCTTC.

This clonotype was seen only a few times. The gene calls are TRBV7-8 and TRBJ2-1, with a possible D match to TRBD1 (5 bases). CDR1 and CDR2 (germline): SGHVS, FQNEAQ. Between the trimmed V and J ends, which lost 2 bases and 4 bases, there was a span of 12 bases. This CDR3 has 15 amino acids. In DNA, the CDR3 is TGTGCCAGCAGCTTACCTGGGGCGACTTACAATGAGCAGTTCTTC. This sequence encodes CASSLPGATYNEQFF.

There are a few counts of this clonotype. This chain connects TRBV7-2 to TRBJ2-3; the D gene could be TRBD1 or TRBD2 (5 bases each). CDR1 is SGHTA and CDR2 is FQGNSA in the germline V gene. The CDR3 covers 15 residues. The V gene lost 3 bases and the J gene lost 1 base, with 11 bases spanning the gap. This chain's CDR3 is CASSFTGLRTDTQYF. The DNA of the CDR3 is TGTGCCAGCAGCTTTACAGGACTGCGCACAGATACGCAGTATTTT.

The sample holds a few counts of this clonotype. This chain links TRBV27 with TRBJ1-1, with D uncertain. Germline V lookup: CDR1 MNHEY, CDR2 SMNVEV (reference sequence). The CDR3 extends over 14 amino acids. Trimming stripped 1 base from V and 1 base from J, with 7 bases between. The CDR3 loop reads CASSLWQRNTEAFF. The CDR3 DNA is TGTGCCAGCAGTTTATGGCAACGGAACACTGAAGCTTTCTTT.

The chain links TRBV5-1 to TRBJ2-7; 8 bases match TRBD2. Per germline, CDR1 SGHRS and CDR2 YFSETQ. Trimming at V came to 3 bases and at J to 2 bases, leaving 7 bases not matched to a gene. The CDR3 covers 15 residues. The CDR3 DNA is TGCGCCAGCAGCTCAAGAGCGGGAGATCCCTACGAGCAGTACTTC. It specifies CASSSRAGDPYEQYF.

This chain links TRBV6-1 with TRBJ2-7, with D hard to call. The germline gives CDR1 MNHNS, CDR2 SASEGT. There are 13 residues in the CDR3. V lost 6 bases to trimming and J lost 2 bases, with 11 bases between them. Here the CDR3 reads CASRPRIAYEQYF. DNA for the CDR3: TGTGCCAGCAGACCCCGGATCGCCTACGAGCAGTACTTC.

This rearrangement joins TRBV15 to TRBJ2-1; the D gene is possibly TRBD1 (5 bases). The CDR3 extends over 14 amino acids. V lost 8 bases and J 6 bases, leaving 17 bases between the germline ends. The germline V gene encodes CDR1 LNHNV and CDR2 YYDKDF (reference sequence). The CDR3 DNA reads as TGTGCCACCGCAACAGGATATACCCCCAATGAGCAGTTCTTC. It codes for CATATGYTPNEQFF.

This clonotype was counted between two and nine times. V gene TRBV5-1 combines with J gene TRBJ2-1; 11 bases are shared with TRBD1. The CDR3 runs to 15 residues. V was pared by 6 bases and J by 7 bases, with 9 bases of the junction left unmatched. CDR1 is SGHRS and CDR2 is YFSETQ in the germline V gene. The CDR3: CASTSGQGASNEQFF. CDR3 sequence (DNA): TGCGCCAGCACTTCCGGACAGGGGGCAAGTAATGAGCAGTTCTTC.

The rearrangement links TRBV19 to TRBJ2-3; weak D call: TRBD2 (5 bases). The length of the CDR3 is 14 residues. Germline values: CDR1 LNHDA, CDR2 SQIVND (reference sequence). The ends were cut back, 10 bases at V and 3 bases at J, with 17 bases in the middle. In DNA form, the CDR3 reads TGTGCCACCGGCGGACGAGGCGGGACAGATACGCAGTATTTT. Protein: CATGGRGGTDTQYF.

This clonotype was detected many times. The chain has TRBV12-3 or TRBV12-4 and TRBJ2-5, with D uncertain. This CDR3 has 14 amino acids. Trimming stripped 3 bases from V and 4 bases from J, with 12 bases between. The CDR3, as DNA: TGTGCCAGCAGTTTCAAGGCCGAGCGAGAGACCCAGTACTTC. It codes for CASSFKAERETQYF.

This clonotype was seen more than once but under ten times. This sequence joins TRBV12-3 or TRBV12-4 and TRBJ1-5; D is unresolved. V lost 5 bases to trimming and J lost 4 bases, with 18 bases between them. This CDR3 is 16 amino acids long. The DNA for the CDR3 is TGTGCCAGCAGTCTTCACCAGGTCAGCGCGAATCAGCCCCAGCATTTT. This encodes CASSLHQVSANQPQHF.

This clonotype was seen more than once but under ten times. The rearrangement joins TRBV4-3 to TRBJ2-7; 11 bases line up with TRBD2. Unmatched junction bases numbered 5, after V lost 2 bases and J lost 2 bases. The germline gives CDR1 LGHNA, CDR2 YSLEER. The CDR3 contains 16 residues. CDR3 amino acids: CASSQSLAGGPYEQYF. The CDR3 DNA follows: TGCGCCAGCAGCCAATCTCTAGCGGGAGGACCCTACGAGCAGTACTTC.

The gene calls are TRBV3-1 and TRBJ2-7, with 9 bases fitting TRBD2. CDR3 size: 18 residues. In germline, CDR1 is LGHDT, CDR2 YNNKEL (reference sequence). The V and J ends lost 0 bases and 7 bases, in that order; junction bases with no gene match: 16. The CDR3 region is CASSQEVAAAGGKKEQYF. The CDR3 region has the DNA TGTGCCAGCAGCCAAGAAGTTGCTGCCGCGGGAGGGAAAAAGGAGCAGTACTTC.

The chain has TRBV11-3 and TRBJ2-7; D possibly matches TRBD1 or TRBD2 (5 bases each). V was clipped by 4 bases and J by 0 bases, with 10 bases between them. The CDR3 has 14 residues. Germline V CDR1 and CDR2: SGHNT, YENEEA. CDR3 coding DNA: TGTGCCAGCAGCTCGGGACCGAGCTCCTACGAGCAGTACTTC. Amino acid sequence: CASSSGPSSYEQYF.

The table lists this clonotype with a few counts. The genes are TRBV3-1 and TRBJ2-3; D unresolved. V lost 5 bases and J lost 5, with 14 bases in between. The CDR3 has 14 residues. The V gene's germline CDR1 is LGHDT and CDR2 YNNKEL (reference sequence). CDR3 in DNA: TGTGCCAGCAGCTATAGCCTGCTGGGAGATACGCAGTATTTT. Amino acid sequence: CASSYSLLGDTQYF.

This clonotype was detected ten times or more. The rearrangement joins TRBV12-3 or TRBV12-4 to TRBJ2-7, with 8 bases identical to TRBD2. Trimming cost V 6 bases and J 6 bases; bases outside gene matches: 7. The CDR3 runs to 13 residues. CDR3: CASSVLAAGEQYF. CDR3 nucleotide sequence: TGTGCCAGCAGCGTACTAGCGGCGGGCGAGCAGTACTTC.